The T cell receptor beta chain described here comes from a study of cytomegalovirus exposure and HLA in healthy donors. Background on the study: The same platform was used for the 130 or so validation repertoires and the roughly 680 first-cohort repertoires, a later analysis reported. Study-wide points: Subsequent analysis showed first-cohort TCR clusters tending to co-occur in over a hundred validation repertoires.

Worth noting for this clone: Its antigen is still unknown.

Measured with immunoSEQ multiplex PCR; TCRdb has only the in-frame clones, and not every one. Counted here are roughly 59,000 clones, 80% to 95% occurring once; the ten biggest clones make up roughly 5%. The CDR3 covers 11 residues. V dropped 7 bases and J dropped 13 bases, with 14 bases sitting between them. Germline V gives CDR1 MNHNS, CDR2 SASEGT. Donors were drawn from the roughly 110-subject validation cohort, separate from the approximately 670-subject first cohort. The specimen was PBMCs. The receptor comes from a man between 18 and 35 years old in good health and CMV-seropositive. The V gene is TRBV6-1, the J gene TRBJ2-1; D possibly corresponds to TRBD1 (6 bases). The CDR3, as DNA: TGTGCCAGCATCGGGACAAGAAAACAGTTCTTC. Translating gives CASIGTRKQFF.